This record concerns one TCR beta chain sequence. The antigen is not known. The sample carries other DNA sequences with the same CDR3. The investigators reverse transcribed all of the isolated RNA, so they sequenced expressed TCRB transcripts. Libraries were prepared by immunoSEQ multiplex PCR; TCRdb keeps only in-frame clonotypes and omits some of them. The sample holds approximately 730,000 clones, roughly an eighth seen once. Germline CDR1 and CDR2: SGHRS and YFSETQ. V was shortened by 5 bases and J by 3 bases, with 6 bases between the two germline ends. The CDR3 loop spans 11 amino acids. This specimen comes from a study of beta chain features in type 1 diabetes. Looking at the study overall: Across every sample, around 100,000,000 sorted cells were examined in total.

Findings and limits, study-wide: Cells that show high TCR expression could be over-represented by cDNA sequencing. The study found that naive, central memory and Treg TCRB repertoires appeared more similar in patients than in healthy donors. Among patients with Type 1 diabetes, TCRB CDR3s were moderately but significantly shorter in every one of the four CD4+ subsets. Type 1 diabetes patients had fewer VDJ junction insertions and more deletions.

This TCR came from a young man with type 1 diabetes. Sequencing was carried out using naive CD4+ T cells from blood. The rearrangement uses TRBV5-1 and TRBJ2-7; D not certain. The CDR3 DNA reads TGCGCCAGCAGTTCCGTCTACGAGCAGTACTTC. Its translation is CASSSVYEQYF.